This T cell receptor beta chain was observed in a study of blood T cell repertoires in COVID-19. Across the study: COVID-19 samples, acute and convalescent, were from the United States, Italy and Spain. From T cells, B-cell-depleted T cells, or PBMCs came the material, which was cDNA or gDNA.

J lost 2 bases, V lost 5 bases, and 7 bases had no gene match. Germline values: CDR1 SGHAT, CDR2 FQNNGV. This CDR3 comprises 18 residues. This clone was found once. How the authors handled the data: Nucleated cell counts were estimated from reference gene primer amplification. Sequenced by immunoSEQ multiplex PCR; TCRdb stores in-frame clones only, minus some. V and J calls and clone size are copied from that table; D and trimming were computed from the DNA. The sample has 200,000 to 250,000 clones; 88% are singletons. This chain links TRBV11-2 with TRBJ2-1, with TRBD2 matching 15 bases. The receptor comes from a man younger than 30 with active or convalescent COVID-19. Sequences were obtained from peripheral blood. Written as DNA, the CDR3 is TGTGCCAGCAGCCGGCCGGGACTAGCGGGAGGAACCTACAATGAGCAGTTCTTC. Amino acid sequence: CASSRPGLAGGTYNEQFF.